The T cell receptor (beta chain) under discussion was sequenced for a study of blood T cell repertoires in COVID-19. Here immunoSEQ multiplex PCR was the method, and the copy in TCRdb shows in-frame clones only, minus some. The sample includes about 260,000 clones, more than 85% of them seen just once. Participants' reported clinical history set cohort assignment. This clone was picked up one time. Germline lookup yields CDR1 GTSNPN and CDR2 SVGIG (reference sequence). V was trimmed by 3 bases and J by 0 bases, leaving 12 bases between them. This CDR3 has 15 residues. Sequences were obtained from PBMCs or T cells enriched from blood (not recorded which). The chain has TRBV30 and TRBJ1-5; no clear D. The sequence was collected from a man in his forties or fifties who had been exposed to COVID-19. CDR3 loop: CAWRLRGYSNQPQHF. CDR3 coding DNA: TGTGCCTGGAGACTTCGAGGATATAGCAATCAGCCCCAGCATTTT.